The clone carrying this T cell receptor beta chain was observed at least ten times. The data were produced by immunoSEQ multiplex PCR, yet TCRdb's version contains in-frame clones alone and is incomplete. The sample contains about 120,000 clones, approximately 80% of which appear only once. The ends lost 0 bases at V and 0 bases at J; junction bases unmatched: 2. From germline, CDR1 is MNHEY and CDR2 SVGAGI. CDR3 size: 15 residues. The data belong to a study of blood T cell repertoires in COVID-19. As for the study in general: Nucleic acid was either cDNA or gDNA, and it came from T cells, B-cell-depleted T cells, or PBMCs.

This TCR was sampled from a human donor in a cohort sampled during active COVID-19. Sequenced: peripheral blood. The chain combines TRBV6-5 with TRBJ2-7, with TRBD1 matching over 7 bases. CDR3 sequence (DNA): TGTGCCAGCAGTTACTCGGGGGACAGCTCCTACGAGCAGTACTTC. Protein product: CASSYSGDSSYEQYF.